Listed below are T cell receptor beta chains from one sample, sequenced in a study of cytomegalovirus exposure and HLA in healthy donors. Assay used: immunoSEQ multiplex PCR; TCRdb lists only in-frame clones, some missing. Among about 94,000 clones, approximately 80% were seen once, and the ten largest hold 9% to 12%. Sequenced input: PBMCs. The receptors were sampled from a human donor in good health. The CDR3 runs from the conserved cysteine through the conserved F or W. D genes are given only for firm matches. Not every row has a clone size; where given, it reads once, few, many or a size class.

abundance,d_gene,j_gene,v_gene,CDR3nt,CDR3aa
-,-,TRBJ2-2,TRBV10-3,TGTGCCATCACGGGTTCATCCACCGGGGAGCTGTTTTTT,CAITGSSTGELFF
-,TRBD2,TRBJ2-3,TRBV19,TGTGCCAGTAGTATTCGGGCGGGAGGAGTAACAGATACGCAGTATTTT,CASSIRAGGVTDTQYF
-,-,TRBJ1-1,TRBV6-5,TGTGCCAGCAGCAGGGAGGGCAGGACTGAAGCTTTCTTT,CASSREGRTEAFF
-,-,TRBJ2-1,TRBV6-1,TGTGCCAGCAGTGAACTGCCGGGTACTTCCTACAATGAGCAGTTCTTC,CASSELPGTSYNEQFF
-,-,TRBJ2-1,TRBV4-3,TGCGCCAGCAGCCAAGATGTGTCAGGCCCATACAATGAGCAGTTCTTC,CASSQDVSGPYNEQFF
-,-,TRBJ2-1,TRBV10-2,TGCGCCACCAGGGTTGAGGCAGGAGGGGCCTACAATGAGCAGTTCTTC,CATRVEAGGAYNEQFF
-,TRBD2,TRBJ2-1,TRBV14,TGTGCCAGCCCCGGATTACTAGCGGGAGGCCATGAGCAGTTCTTC,CASPGLLAGGHEQFF
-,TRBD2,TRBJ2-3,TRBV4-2,TGTGCCAGCAGCCATGGACTAGCGGGGGGCCTCAGCACAGATACGCAGTATTTT,CASSHGLAGGLSTDTQYF
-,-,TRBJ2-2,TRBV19,TGTGCCAGTAGTTCGGGTATTGGGGAGCTGTTTTTT,CASSSGIGELFF
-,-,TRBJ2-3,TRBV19,TGTGCCAGTAGTATTGCGGGCGCAGGTGCAGATACGCAGTATTTT,CASSIAGAGADTQYF
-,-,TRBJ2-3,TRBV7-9,TGTGCCAGCAGCTTAAGGCGAGAGGGCCGCGCAGATACGCAGTATTTT,CASSLRREGRADTQYF
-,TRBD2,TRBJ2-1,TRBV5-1,TGCGCCAGCAGCTCCTGGGGTAGCGGGAGCTCCTACAATGAGCAGTTCTTC,CASSSWGSGSSYNEQFF
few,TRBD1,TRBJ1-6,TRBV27,TGTGCCAGTAAAGACCGGACAGGGTTTTCACCCCTCCACTTT,CASKDRTGFSPLHF
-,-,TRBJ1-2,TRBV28,TGTGCCAGCAGTTTAGACTCGCTCGGGTATGGCTACACCTTC,CASSLDSLGYGYTF
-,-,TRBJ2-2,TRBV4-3,TGCGCCAGCAGCCAAGCTGGAGGGGATAACACCGGGGAGCTGTTTTTT,CASSQAGGDNTGELFF
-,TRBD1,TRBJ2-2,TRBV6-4,TGTGCCAGCAGTGCTGATTTGACAGGGGGGAGCACCGGGGAGCTGTTTTTT,CASSADLTGGSTGELFF
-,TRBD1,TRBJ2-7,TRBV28,TGTGCCAGCAGAACAGGGGGAGCTTGGTACGAGCAGTACTTC,CASRTGGAWYEQYF
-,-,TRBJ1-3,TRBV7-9,TGTGCCAGCAGGCCACAGGGCTCTGGAAACACCATATATTTT,CASRPQGSGNTIYF
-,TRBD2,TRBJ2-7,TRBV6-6,TGTGCCAGCAGTTACCGCGGCGGGAGAAGCCACGAGCAGTACTTC,CASSYRGGRSHEQYF
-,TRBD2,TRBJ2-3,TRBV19,TGTGCCAGTGGGACGGTAGCGGGAAGAACAGATACGCAGTATTTT,CASGTVAGRTDTQYF
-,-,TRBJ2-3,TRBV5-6,TGTGCCAGCAGCTTGGTTGGAGGGGCAGATACGCAGTATTTT,CASSLVGGADTQYF
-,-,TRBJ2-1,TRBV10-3,TGTGCCATCAGTGACCTAGCGTCAAATGAGCAGTTCTTC,CAISDLASNEQFF
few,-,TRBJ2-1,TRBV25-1,TGTGCCAGCAGTGCATCCCTCGGGTTGGGCGGGGAGCAGTTCTTC,CASSASLGLGGEQFF
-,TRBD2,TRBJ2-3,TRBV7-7,TGTGCTAGCAGCTCGCGGGGGGGCACAGATACGCAGTATTTT,CASSSRGGTDTQYF
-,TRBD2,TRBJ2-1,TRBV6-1,TGTGCCAGCAGCCCTAGCGGGCCCTACAATGAGCAGTTCTTC,CASSPSGPYNEQFF
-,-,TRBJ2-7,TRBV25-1,TGTGCCAGCAGCGGGGGGCCCTCCTACGAGCAGTACTTC,CASSGGPSYEQYF
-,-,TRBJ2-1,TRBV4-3,TGCGCCAGCAGCCAAGAGGAGGGGAATGAGCAGTTCTTC,CASSQEEGNEQFF
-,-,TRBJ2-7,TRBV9,TGTGCCAGCAGCCCAAGGGGGGGCGAGCAGTACTTC,CASSPRGGEQYF
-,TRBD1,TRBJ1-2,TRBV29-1,TGCAGCGTTGAAGTACAGGGGAGGCGAAACTATGGCTACACCTTC,CSVEVQGRRNYGYTF
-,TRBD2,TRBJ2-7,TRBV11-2,TGTGCCAGCAGCTTCTCTAGCGGCGCCTACGAGCAGTACTTC,CASSFSSGAYEQYF
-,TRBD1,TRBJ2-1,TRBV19,TGTGCCAGTAGTATAGGAGGGGGCTTCTACAATGAGCAGTTCTTC,CASSIGGGFYNEQFF
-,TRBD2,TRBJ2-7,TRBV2,TGTGCCAGCGAAACGGGGGGACTATACGAGCAGTACTTC,CASETGGLYEQYF
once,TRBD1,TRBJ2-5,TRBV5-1,TGCGCCAGCAGCTTGGGCCCAGAGGGGGCCGGAGAGACCCAGTACTTC,CASSLGPEGAGETQYF
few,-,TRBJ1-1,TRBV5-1,TGCGCCAGCAGCTACCATCAGGGCCTTGGGACTGAAGCTTTCTTT,CASSYHQGLGTEAFF
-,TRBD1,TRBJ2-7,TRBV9,TGTGCCAGCAGCGCAGCAACAGGGGGCTACGAGCAGTACTTC,CASSAATGGYEQYF